The entry that follows covers one T cell receptor beta chain sequence. What it binds is unknown. This specimen comes from a study of PD-1 blockade in classical Hodgkin lymphoma. Whole-study results and caveats: Complete responders entered with baseline diversity on par with newly diagnosed patients, the results showed. With respect to the repertoire differences, their causes, possibly disease activity or prior therapy, remain undefined.

Germline V CDR1 and CDR2: KGHSH, LQKENI. V was cut by 5 bases and J by 7 bases, with 6 bases left in between. The CDR3 loop spans 12 amino acids. Assay: immunoSEQ multiplex PCR; the TCRdb copy retains only in-frame clones and omits some. The sample includes about 9,700 clones, around 72% of them seen just once. Time point defined: cycle 4 day 1 (C4D1), after 5 to 7 weeks of nivolumab. In every patient, relapse followed autologous stem cell transplantation, while exposure to brentuximab vedotin differed. The study purified CD4+ T cells from thawed PBMCs using magnetic negative selection. This chain uses TRBV18 with TRBJ1-6; D remains unclear. The sequences come from CD4+ T cells from blood, collected before the fourth cycle of nivolumab. This receptor was identified in a human donor with classical Hodgkin lymphoma. In DNA, the CDR3 is TGTGCCAGCTCATCGAGGAATTCACCCCTCCACTTT. It translates to CASSSRNSPLHF.